This TCR beta chain was found in a study of blood T cells in healthy people across ages. It was roughly 10 milliliters of peripheral blood that were drawn from each donor. This clonotype was counted ten times or more. Its antigen is unidentified. Study-level results: Expanded clonotype changes were possibly confounded by unknown donor CMV status. The study found more naive CD4+ cells and higher diversity in long-lived than aged donors.

With a J-beta primer mix and a sample-barcoded 5' primer, a second PCR ran about 6 to 11 cycles. Every cDNA molecule carried a tag from a template-switch adaptor bearing 12 random nucleotides. MiXCR, applied by TCRdb to the 5' RACE reads, yields one record per CDR3 protein. The profile shows about 750,000 distinct CDR3 sequences, 50% to 65% of them singletons. This receptor was taken from an elderly man in good health. Specimen: blood.

CDR3 in amino acids: CASSPRSEHRYAYF. The CDR3 DNA is TGTGCCAGCAGTCCCCGGAGTGAGCACAGATACGCGTATTTT. The rearrangement links TRBV13 to TRBJ2-3; D call uncertain. The length of the CDR3 is 14 residues. Looked up from germline, CDR1 is PRHDT and CDR2 is FYEKMQ (reference sequence). V gave up 6 bases and J gave up 14 bases, with 24 bases separating them. The full variable domain, with the rest looked up from reference TRBV13 and TRBJ2-3, is AAGVIQSPRHLIKEKRETATLKCYPIPRHDTVYWYQQGPGQDPQFLISFYEKMQSDKGSIPDRFSAQQFSDYHSELNMSSLELGDSALYFCASSPRSEHRYAYFGPGTRLTVL.